The source of this T cell receptor (beta chain) is a study of lymphopenia after photon versus proton radiotherapy. Findings and limits, study-wide: Oligoclonal CD8+ Temra expansion after nadir drove photon patients' diversity drop. Proton therapy kept repertoires fairly stable, unlike photons, which gained effector/memory cells. Post-nadir TCR diversity decline inversely tracked overall survival among those who died. Only patients who died were analyzed for survival; proton advantage is unproven.

CDR1 and CDR2 (germline): SGHKS, YYEKEE (reference sequence). The CDR3 spans 14 residues. V was clipped by 4 bases and J by 1 base, with 11 bases between them. In the case of this clone: Its antigen is unknown.

Sequenced by immunoSEQ multiplex PCR; TCRdb stores in-frame clones only, minus some. The sample yields some 27,000 clones, 65% to 85% seen once. The receptor comes from a man in his fifties with gastric cancer. Sequencing was performed on peripheral blood, taken from a patient treated with photon-based radiotherapy. The J gene is TRBJ1-1, the V gene TRBV5-5, with a possible D match to TRBD1 (5 bases). CDR3 protein: CASSTWDRNTEAFF. The CDR3 DNA reads TGTGCCAGCAGCACTTGGGACCGGAACACTGAAGCTTTCTTT. The whole variable domain, remainder taken from reference TRBV5-5 and TRBJ1-1, is DAGVTQSPTHLIKTRGQQVTLRCSPISGHKSVSWYQQVLGQGPQFIFQYYEKEERGRGNFPDRFSARQFPNYSSELNVNALLLGDSALYLCASSTWDRNTEAFFGQGTRLTVV.